Below are 20 T cell receptor beta chains sequenced from a single sample in a study of T cell clonotyping in hematopoietic cell transplantation (dated by TCRdb to the early 2020s). What the time point label conveys for this sample: 30 days after allo-HCT. The protocol used for the library was the immunoSEQ multiplex PCR assay. In TCRdb, the immuneACCESS table is reduced to in-frame sequences with V and J assigned. These tables do not hold every clone; where another copy was compared, an unresolved V gene accounts for under half, and the others remain unexplained. A total of thousands of clones appear in this sample, approximately 96% of them only once. Roughly 0.47% of the sample comes from the top ten. The material sequenced was PBMCs, taken 30 days after allogeneic stem cell transplant. These TCRs come from a male patient aged 40 to 55 who had an allogeneic stem cell transplant from a related donor, so the T cells may come from the graft donor. Some clones in this sample may be carry-over from other donors' samples.

The chain has TRBV28 and TRBJ1-1, with 11 positions matching TRBD1. CDR1 is MDHEN, CDR2 SYDVKM, per germline. After removal of 7 bases from V and 1 base from J, the junction contained 5 bases not matched to a gene. The CDR3 runs to 15 residues. Here the CDR3 reads CASTDRGLKNTEAFF. The CDR3 DNA is TGTGCCAGCACGGACAGGGGGCTAAAGAACACTGAAGCTTTCTTT.

The rearrangement links TRBV29-1 to TRBJ1-1, with 7 bases identical to TRBD1. Germline CDR1 SQVTM, CDR2 ANQGSEA. This CDR3 has 15 residues. The V and J ends lost 0 bases and 5 bases, in that order; junction bases with no gene match: 9. CDR3 in amino acids: CSVEEWARGGTEAFF. The DNA of the CDR3 is TGCAGCGTTGAAGAATGGGCCAGGGGGGGGACTGAAGCTTTCTTT. Drawing the rest from reference TRBV29-1 and TRBJ1-1, the complete variable domain is SAVISQKPSRDICQRGTSLTIQCQVDSQVTMMFWYRQQPGQSLTLIATANQGSEATYESGFVIDKFPISRPNLTFSTLTVSNMSPEDSSIYLCSVEEWARGGTEAFFGQGTRLTVV.

The V and J genes are TRBV4-2 and TRBJ2-7; D not certain. The CDR3 extends over 16 amino acids. The V gene lost 0 bases and the J gene lost 2 bases, with 14 bases spanning the gap. From germline, CDR1 is LGHNA and CDR2 YNFKEQ. The CDR3 region is CASSQEHVGTPYEQYF. CDR3 nucleotides: TGTGCCAGCAGCCAAGAACATGTGGGTACCCCCTACGAGCAGTACTTC.

The rearrangement joins TRBV11-3 to TRBJ1-2; no clear D gene. The CDR3 spans 18 residues. The germline gives CDR1 SGHNT, CDR2 YENEEA. V was shortened by 5 bases and J by 5 bases, with 27 bases between the two germline ends. The CDR3 loop reads CASSPPSRQPESFYGYTF. In DNA, the CDR3 is TGTGCCAGCAGCCCCCCCTCAAGGCAGCCGGAGAGCTTTTATGGCTACACCTTC.

The V and J genes are TRBV30 and TRBJ1-2; possibly TRBD1 for D (5 bases). V was shortened by 2 bases and J by 4 bases, with 14 bases between the two germline ends. Per germline, CDR1 GTSNPN and CDR2 SVGIG (reference sequence). The CDR3 consists of 14 residues. CDR3 protein: CAWSTLTAGYGYTF. The CDR3 DNA follows: TGTGCCTGGAGTACTTTGACAGCGGGCTATGGCTACACCTTC. The complete variable domain, with remaining parts taken from reference TRBV30 and TRBJ1-2, reads SQTIHQWPATLVQPVGSPLSLECTVEGTSNPNLYWYRQAAGRGLQLLFYSVGIGQISSEVPQNLSASRPQDRQFILSSKKLLLSDSGFYLCAWSTLTAGYGYTFGSGTRLTVV.

The count of this clone is one. The J gene is TRBJ1-2, the V gene TRBV5-6; 9 bases match TRBD1. Germline loops: CDR1 SGHDT, CDR2 YYEEEE. J gave up 3 bases and V 2 bases, and 5 bases lay outside the gene matches. The CDR3 runs to 15 residues. The CDR3 DNA reads TGTGCCAGCAGCTTACACAGGGGGCGTGACTATGGCTACACCTTC. Amino acid sequence: CASSLHRGRDYGYTF.

This sequence joins TRBV11-3 and TRBJ2-7; D might be TRBD1 (5 bases). There are 13 residues in the CDR3. Trimming cost V 8 bases and J 6 bases, with 17 bases left between them. Germline V gives CDR1 SGHNT, CDR2 YENEEA. CDR3 sequence: CASSTPDDSEQYF. CDR3 DNA sequence: TGTGCCAGCTCGACACCCGACGACAGCGAGCAGTACTTC.

CDR3 sequence (DNA): TGCGCCAGCAGATGGGCCGGGGACAACACCGGGGAGCTGTTTTTT. Its protein product is CASRWAGDNTGELFF. V is TRBV4-1 and J is TRBJ2-2, with D possibly called TRBD1 or TRBD2 (5 bases each). Germline CDR1 is MGHRA and CDR2 is YSYEKL. This CDR3 comprises 15 residues. The V gene lost 6 bases and the J gene lost 2 bases, with 13 bases spanning the gap.

V usage is TRBV6-6 and J usage is TRBJ2-7; D is undetermined. This CDR3 has 14 amino acids. The germline V gene encodes CDR1 MNHNY and CDR2 SVGAGI (reference sequence). Between the trimmed V and J ends, which lost 0 bases and 3 bases, there was a span of 9 bases. Written as DNA, the CDR3 is TGTGCCAGCAGTTACTCGAATCCGGTCTACGAGCAGTACTTC. This codes for CASSYSNPVYEQYF.

The V call is TRBV7-9, the J call TRBJ2-2; tentatively, D is TRBD2 (6 bases). CDR3 length equals 13 residues. V was clipped by 4 bases and J by 8 bases, with 11 bases between them. Germline CDR1 and CDR2: SEHNR and FQNEAQ (reference sequence). CDR3 residues: CASSWGLPGELFF. The CDR3 region has the DNA TGTGCCAGCAGCTGGGGACTTCCAGGGGAGCTGTTTTTT.

The chain joins TRBV5-4 to TRBJ1-2; TRBD1 matches 10 bases. The trim removed 4 bases at V and 3 bases at J, leaving 6 bases unmatched. The CDR3 is made up of 15 amino acids. Germline lookup yields CDR1 SGHNT and CDR2 YYREEE (reference sequence). Written as DNA, the CDR3 is TGTGCCAGCAGCGCCCCGGGACAGGGGTACTATGGCTACACCTTC. This encodes CASSAPGQGYYGYTF.

The V call is TRBV30, the J call TRBJ1-5; D is unclear. Trimming took off 5 bases at V and 2 bases at J, with 10 bases between the two ends. Germline CDR1 GTSNPN, CDR2 SVGIG (reference sequence). The CDR3 has 13 residues. The CDR3 DNA reads as TGTGCCTGGGGGTTAAATGGCAATCAGCCCCAGCATTTT. Its translation is CAWGLNGNQPQHF.

The chain links TRBV27 to TRBJ2-7; D unclear. The V end lost 5 bases, the J end lost 0 bases, and 8 bases lay between the germline ends. This CDR3 contains 13 residues. Germline CDR1 is MNHEY and CDR2 is SMNVEV (reference sequence). DNA of the CDR3: TGTGCCAGCAGTCCCGGAAGCTCCTACGAGCAGTACTTC. Its translation is CASSPGSSYEQYF.

The gene calls are TRBV7-2 and TRBJ1-2, with TRBD1 identical over 7 bases. Trimming removed 5 bases from V and 7 bases from J; junction bases left unmatched: 7. Germline V gives CDR1 SGHTA, CDR2 FQGNSA. CDR3 length equals 13 residues. The CDR3 DNA is TGTGCCAGCAGCATTGACAGGGCGAGTGGCTACACCTTC. It translates to CASSIDRASGYTF.

The rearrangement uses TRBV11-2 and TRBJ2-7; TRBD2 matches 11 bases. The germline V gene has CDR1 SGHAT and CDR2 FQNNGV. Unmatched junction bases numbered 10, after V lost 5 bases and J lost 7 bases. The CDR3 is 15 amino acids. CDR3 in DNA: TGTGCCAGCAGCCTGAAACTAGCGGGAGCAGGGGAGCAGTACTTC. This encodes CASSLKLAGAGEQYF.

The chain has TRBV13 and TRBJ1-2, with TRBD1 as a possible D gene (5 bases). From germline, CDR1 is PRHDT and CDR2 FYEKMQ (reference sequence). The CDR3 covers 16 residues. Trimming removed 0 bases at V and 1 base at J, with 12 bases between. The CDR3 sequence: CASSLGGGTINYGYTF. The CDR3 DNA reads as TGTGCCAGCAGCTTAGGGGGGGGGACCATTAACTATGGCTACACCTTC.

The rearrangement links TRBV5-1 to TRBJ2-1; 8 bases agree with TRBD2. This CDR3 region has 16 residues. From germline, CDR1 is SGHRS and CDR2 YFSETQ. Trimming at V came to 3 bases and at J to 8 bases, leaving 13 bases not matched to a gene. The chain's CDR3 is CASSSGSTAGDHEQFF. DNA of the CDR3: TGCGCCAGCAGCTCTGGGTCTACAGCGGGAGATCATGAGCAGTTCTTC.

This chain links TRBV25-1 with TRBJ1-3; maybe TRBD1 (5 bases). There are 15 residues in the CDR3. The germline V gene encodes CDR1 MGHDK and CDR2 SYGVNS. V was clipped by 3 bases and J by 2 bases, with 11 bases between them. In DNA form, the CDR3 reads TGTGCCAGCAGTGATTTCGGGGGACCTGGAAACACCATATATTTT. Protein sequence: CASSDFGGPGNTIYF.

V usage is TRBV5-1 and J usage is TRBJ2-5, with 7 bases identical to TRBD2. CDR1 is SGHRS, CDR2 YFSETQ, per germline. V dropped 0 bases and J dropped 4; count of bases not matched to a gene: 6. This CDR3 contains 15 residues. The CDR3 loop reads CASSLADPGGETQYF. Written as DNA, the CDR3 is TGCGCCAGCAGCTTGGCCGACCCGGGGGGAGAGACCCAGTACTTC.

This clone was seen once. This chain uses TRBV6-1 with TRBJ2-7; D could derive from TRBD1 or TRBD2 (6 bases each). CDR1 is MNHNS, CDR2 SASEGT, per germline. This CDR3 has 12 amino acids. V was trimmed by 7 bases and J by 6 bases, leaving 13 bases between them. The CDR3 nucleotides read TGTGCCAGCAAAGAAGGGGGGCGCGAGCAGTACTTC. Its translation is CASKEGGREQYF.